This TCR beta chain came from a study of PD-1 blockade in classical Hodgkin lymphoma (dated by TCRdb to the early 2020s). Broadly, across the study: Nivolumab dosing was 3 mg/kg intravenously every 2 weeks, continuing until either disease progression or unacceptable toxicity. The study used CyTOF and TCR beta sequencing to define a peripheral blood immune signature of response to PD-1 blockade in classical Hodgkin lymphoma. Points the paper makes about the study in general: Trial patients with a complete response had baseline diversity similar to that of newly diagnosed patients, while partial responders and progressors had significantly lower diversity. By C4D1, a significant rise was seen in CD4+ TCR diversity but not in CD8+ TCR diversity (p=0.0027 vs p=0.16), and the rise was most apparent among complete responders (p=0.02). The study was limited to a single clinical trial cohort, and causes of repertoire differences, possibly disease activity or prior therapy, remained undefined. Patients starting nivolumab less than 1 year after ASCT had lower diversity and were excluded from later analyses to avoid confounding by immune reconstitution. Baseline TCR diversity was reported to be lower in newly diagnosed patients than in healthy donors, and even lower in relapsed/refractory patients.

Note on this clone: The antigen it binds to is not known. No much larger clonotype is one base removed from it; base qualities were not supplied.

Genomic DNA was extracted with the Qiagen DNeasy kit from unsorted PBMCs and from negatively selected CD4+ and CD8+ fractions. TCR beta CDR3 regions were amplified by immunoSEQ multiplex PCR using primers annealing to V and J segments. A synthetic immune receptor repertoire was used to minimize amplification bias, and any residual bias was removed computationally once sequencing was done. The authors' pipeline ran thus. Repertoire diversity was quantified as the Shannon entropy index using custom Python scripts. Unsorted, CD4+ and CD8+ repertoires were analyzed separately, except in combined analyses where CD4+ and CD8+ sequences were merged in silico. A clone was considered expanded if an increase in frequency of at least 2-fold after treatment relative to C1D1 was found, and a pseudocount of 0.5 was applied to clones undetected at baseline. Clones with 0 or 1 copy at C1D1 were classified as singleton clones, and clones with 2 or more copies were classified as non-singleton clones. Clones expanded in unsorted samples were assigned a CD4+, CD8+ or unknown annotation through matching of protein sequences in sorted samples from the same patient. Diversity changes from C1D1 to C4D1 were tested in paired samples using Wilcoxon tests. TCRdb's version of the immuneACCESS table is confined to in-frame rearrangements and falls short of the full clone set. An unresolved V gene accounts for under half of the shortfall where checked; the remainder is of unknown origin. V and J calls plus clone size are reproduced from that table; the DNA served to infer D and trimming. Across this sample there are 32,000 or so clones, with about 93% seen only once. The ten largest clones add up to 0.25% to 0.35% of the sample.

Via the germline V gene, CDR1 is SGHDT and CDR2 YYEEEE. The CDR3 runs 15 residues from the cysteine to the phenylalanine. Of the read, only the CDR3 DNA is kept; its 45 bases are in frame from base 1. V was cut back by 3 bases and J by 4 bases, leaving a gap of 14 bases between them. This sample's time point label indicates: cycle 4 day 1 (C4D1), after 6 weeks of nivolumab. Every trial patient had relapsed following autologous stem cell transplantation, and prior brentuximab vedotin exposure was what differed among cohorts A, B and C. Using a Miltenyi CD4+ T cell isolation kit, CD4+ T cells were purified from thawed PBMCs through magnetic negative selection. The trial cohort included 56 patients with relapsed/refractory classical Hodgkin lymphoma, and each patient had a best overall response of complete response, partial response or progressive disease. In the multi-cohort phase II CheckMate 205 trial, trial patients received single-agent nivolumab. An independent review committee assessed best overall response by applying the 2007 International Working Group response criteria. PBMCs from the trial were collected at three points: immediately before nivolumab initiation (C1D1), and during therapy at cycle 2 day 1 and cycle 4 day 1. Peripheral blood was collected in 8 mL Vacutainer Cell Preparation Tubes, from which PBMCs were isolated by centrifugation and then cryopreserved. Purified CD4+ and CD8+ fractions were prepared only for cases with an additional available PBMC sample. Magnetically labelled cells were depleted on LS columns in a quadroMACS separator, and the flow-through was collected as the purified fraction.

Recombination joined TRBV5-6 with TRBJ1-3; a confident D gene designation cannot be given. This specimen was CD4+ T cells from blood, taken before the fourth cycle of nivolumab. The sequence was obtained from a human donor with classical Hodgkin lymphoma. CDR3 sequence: CASSWSVSGGNTIYF. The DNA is TGTGCCAGCAGCTGGAGTGTCTCGGGCGGAAACACCATATATTTT.